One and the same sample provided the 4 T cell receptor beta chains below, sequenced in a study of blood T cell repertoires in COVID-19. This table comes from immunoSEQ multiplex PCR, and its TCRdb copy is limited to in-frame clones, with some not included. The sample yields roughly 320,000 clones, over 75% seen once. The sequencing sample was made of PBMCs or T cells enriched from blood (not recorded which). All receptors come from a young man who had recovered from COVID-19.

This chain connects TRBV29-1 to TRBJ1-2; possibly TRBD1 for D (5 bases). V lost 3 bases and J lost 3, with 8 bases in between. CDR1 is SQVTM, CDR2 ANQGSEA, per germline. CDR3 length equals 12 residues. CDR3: CSVEARDYGYTF. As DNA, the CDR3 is TGCAGCGTTGAGGCCAGGGACTATGGCTACACCTTC.

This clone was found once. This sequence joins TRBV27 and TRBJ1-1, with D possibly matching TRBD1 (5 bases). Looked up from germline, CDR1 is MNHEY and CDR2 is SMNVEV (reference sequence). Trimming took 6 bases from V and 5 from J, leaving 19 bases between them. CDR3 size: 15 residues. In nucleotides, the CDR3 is TGTGCCAGCAGCCCCCTCCCGGCAGGGAGGACTGAAGCTTTCTTT. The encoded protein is CASSPLPAGRTEAFF.

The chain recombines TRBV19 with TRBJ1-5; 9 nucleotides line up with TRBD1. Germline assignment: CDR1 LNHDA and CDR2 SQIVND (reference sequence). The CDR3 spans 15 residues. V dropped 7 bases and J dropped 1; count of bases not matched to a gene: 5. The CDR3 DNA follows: TGTGCCAGTATTACAGGGGGCTTGAGCAATCAGCCCCAGCATTTT. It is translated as CASITGGLSNQPQHF.

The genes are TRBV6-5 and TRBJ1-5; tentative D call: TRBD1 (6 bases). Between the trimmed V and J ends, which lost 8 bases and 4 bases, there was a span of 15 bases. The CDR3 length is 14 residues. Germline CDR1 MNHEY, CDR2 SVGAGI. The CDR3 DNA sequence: TGTGCCAGCGCAAGGGACACGGTGAATCAGCCCCAGCATTTT. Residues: CASARDTVNQPQHF.